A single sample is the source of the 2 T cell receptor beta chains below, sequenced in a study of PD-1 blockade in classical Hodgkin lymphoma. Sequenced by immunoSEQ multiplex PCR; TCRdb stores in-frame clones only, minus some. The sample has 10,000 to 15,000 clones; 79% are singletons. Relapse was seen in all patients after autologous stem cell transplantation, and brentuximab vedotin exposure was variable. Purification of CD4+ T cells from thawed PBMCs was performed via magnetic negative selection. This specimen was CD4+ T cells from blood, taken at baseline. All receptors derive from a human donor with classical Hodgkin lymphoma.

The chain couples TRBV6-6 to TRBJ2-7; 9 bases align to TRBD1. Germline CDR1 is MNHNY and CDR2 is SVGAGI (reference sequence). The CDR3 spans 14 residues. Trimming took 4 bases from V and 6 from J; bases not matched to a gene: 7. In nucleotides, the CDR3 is TGTGCCAGCAGTTTGGCCGGGACAGGGTCCGAGCAGTACTTC. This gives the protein CASSLAGTGSEQYF.

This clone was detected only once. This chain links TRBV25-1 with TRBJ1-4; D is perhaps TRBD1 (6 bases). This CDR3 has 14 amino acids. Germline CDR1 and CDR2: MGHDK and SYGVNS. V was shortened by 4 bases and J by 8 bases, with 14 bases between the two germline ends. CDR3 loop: CASSVHREEEKLFF. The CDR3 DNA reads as TGTGCCAGCAGTGTTCACAGGGAAGAGGAAAAACTGTTTTTT.